These T cell receptor beta chains were read from a single sample in a study of blood T cell repertoires in COVID-19. Measured with immunoSEQ multiplex PCR; TCRdb has only the in-frame clones, and not every one. The sample contains 150,000 to 200,000 clones, about 87% of which appear only once. The sample consisted of peripheral blood. The receptors shown here come from a woman in her sixties who had recovered from COVID-19. The CDR3 runs from the conserved cysteine through the conserved F or W. The D gene is left open where the match is weak. Clone size is not always given. Where it is, it says once, few, many or a class for expanded clones.

CDR3 DNA: TGTGCCAGCAGCCGTCGGGAAGGGGGCGGCCTCAACACTGAAGCTTTCTTT
CDR3 protein: CASSRREGGGLNTEAFF
V gene: TRBV4-2
D gene: TRBD1
clone size: -
J gene: TRBJ1-1

CDR3 DNA: TGTGCCAGCAGCTCGTTCAGGGGCAGCTACGAGCAGTACTTC
CDR3 protein: CASSSFRGSYEQYF
V gene: TRBV11-3
D gene: -
clone size: -
J gene: TRBJ2-7

CDR3 DNA: TGTGCCAGCAGCTTCACGAGTACCCAGGGAACTGAAGCTTTCTTT
CDR3 protein: CASSFTSTQGTEAFF
V gene: TRBV11-2
D gene: -
clone size: -
J gene: TRBJ1-1

CDR3 DNA: TGTGCCAGCTCGGACAGGAACTCTGGAAACACCATATATTTT
CDR3 protein: CASSDRNSGNTIYF
V gene: TRBV18
D gene: TRBD1
clone size: -
J gene: TRBJ1-3

CDR3 DNA: TGTGCCAGTAGTCTAGTTTGGAGGGATGCGACCAAAAACATTCAGTACTTC
CDR3 protein: CASSLVWRDATKNIQYF
V gene: TRBV19
D gene: -
clone size: -
J gene: TRBJ2-4

CDR3 DNA: TGTGCCAGCAGTGAAGGACAGGGTGGCGCTCAGCCCCAGCATTTT
CDR3 protein: CASSEGQGGAQPQHF
V gene: TRBV2
D gene: TRBD1
clone size: -
J gene: TRBJ1-5

CDR3 DNA: TGTGCCAGCAGCTCGCCGGGGGTAGGGACCGGGGAGCTGTTTTTT
CDR3 protein: CASSSPGVGTGELFF
V gene: TRBV5-8
D gene: -
clone size: -
J gene: TRBJ2-2

CDR3 DNA: TGTGCCAGCGGGACAGCTACCTACGAGCAGTACTTC
CDR3 protein: CASGTATYEQYF
V gene: TRBV2
D gene: TRBD1
clone size: -
J gene: TRBJ2-7

CDR3 DNA: TGTGCCAGCAGCCAAGGCGACAGGGAGTACACCTTC
CDR3 protein: CASSQGDREYTF
V gene: TRBV3-1/TRBV3-2
D gene: TRBD1
clone size: -
J gene: TRBJ1-2

CDR3 DNA: TGTGCCAGTAGTACCGGACACGGGAGCACCTATGGCTACACCTTC
CDR3 protein: CASSTGHGSTYGYTF
V gene: TRBV19
D gene: -
clone size: -
J gene: TRBJ1-2

CDR3 DNA: TGTGCCATCAGTGAAGGGACAGGGCCACGGGACGAGCAGTACTTC
CDR3 protein: CAISEGTGPRDEQYF
V gene: TRBV10-3
D gene: TRBD1
clone size: once
J gene: TRBJ2-7

CDR3 DNA: TGTGCCAGCAGCCTATCCACCCTCGGCGGTGTAGGCTACACCTTC
CDR3 protein: CASSLSTLGGVGYTF
V gene: TRBV7-9
D gene: -
clone size: -
J gene: TRBJ1-2

CDR3 DNA: TGTGCCTGGCACAGGGATACTAATTCACCCCTCCACTTT
CDR3 protein: CAWHRDTNSPLHF
V gene: TRBV30
D gene: -
clone size: -
J gene: TRBJ1-6

CDR3 DNA: TGTGCCAGCAGTGAATCAGGGAAGCAGTACTTC
CDR3 protein: CASSESGKQYF
V gene: TRBV6-1
D gene: -
clone size: few
J gene: TRBJ2-7

CDR3 DNA: TGCGCCAGCAGACGTGGACAGGGGGCCGCTAATGAAAAACTGTTTTTT
CDR3 protein: CASRRGQGAANEKLFF
V gene: TRBV5-1
D gene: TRBD1
clone size: -
J gene: TRBJ1-4

CDR3 DNA: TGTGCCACCAGCAGAGTCAGCGGAAAACACACAGATACGCAGTATTTT
CDR3 protein: CATSRVSGKHTDTQYF
V gene: TRBV15
D gene: -
clone size: once
J gene: TRBJ2-3

CDR3 DNA: TGTGCCAGCAGCTTGGCGCAGGGTACCGGGGAGCTGTTTTTT
CDR3 protein: CASSLAQGTGELFF
V gene: TRBV5-6
D gene: -
clone size: -
J gene: TRBJ2-2

CDR3 DNA: TGTGCCAGCAGCTCCTATTATCAGGGGCGTAACACAGATACGCAGTATTTT
CDR3 protein: CASSSYYQGRNTDTQYF
V gene: TRBV7-6
D gene: -
clone size: -
J gene: TRBJ2-3

CDR3 DNA: TGTGCCAGCAGTTTAATCGGCAGGGGTACTAATGAAAAACTGTTTTTT
CDR3 protein: CASSLIGRGTNEKLFF
V gene: TRBV28
D gene: -
clone size: -
J gene: TRBJ1-4

CDR3 DNA: TGTGCCAGCAGCCAGTCCGGGGGACCGGGAAACACCATATATTTT
CDR3 protein: CASSQSGGPGNTIYF
V gene: TRBV3-1/TRBV3-2
D gene: -
clone size: once
J gene: TRBJ1-3

CDR3 DNA: TGTGCCACCAGTGATTTAGGGGCCCGGCCCAGCACAGATACGCAGTATTTT
CDR3 protein: CATSDLGARPSTDTQYF
V gene: TRBV24-1
D gene: -
clone size: -
J gene: TRBJ2-3

CDR3 DNA: TGTGCCAGCAGTTATCCGCGGGGCTACACCTTC
CDR3 protein: CASSYPRGYTF
V gene: TRBV6-2/TRBV6-3
D gene: -
clone size: -
J gene: TRBJ1-2

CDR3 DNA: TGCGCCAGCAGCCAAGTACAGCGGGGGGCCCGGTCTGTCGAGCAGTTCTTC
CDR3 protein: CASSQVQRGARSVEQFF
V gene: TRBV4-1
D gene: TRBD2
clone size: -
J gene: TRBJ2-1

CDR3 DNA: TGTGCCAGCAGCTTATTGGGGGCGTGGGATGGCTACACCTTC
CDR3 protein: CASSLLGAWDGYTF
V gene: TRBV7-2
D gene: -
clone size: -
J gene: TRBJ1-2

CDR3 DNA: TGTGCCAGCAGTTTTGGACTCGGTTACAATGAGCAGTTCTTC
CDR3 protein: CASSFGLGYNEQFF
V gene: TRBV27
D gene: -
clone size: -
J gene: TRBJ2-1

CDR3 DNA: TGTGCCAGCAGTTACTCGGCCATGAACACTGAAGCTTTCTTT
CDR3 protein: CASSYSAMNTEAFF
V gene: TRBV6-5
D gene: -
clone size: -
J gene: TRBJ1-1

CDR3 DNA: TGTGCCAGCAGCCAAGGCCGGGGTAGAGAGACCCAGTACTTC
CDR3 protein: CASSQGRGRETQYF
V gene: TRBV3-1/TRBV3-2
D gene: -
clone size: -
J gene: TRBJ2-5

CDR3 DNA: TGCAGCGGGTCCAGGGGAAGGGACACCATATATTTT
CDR3 protein: CSGSRGRDTIYF
V gene: TRBV29-1
D gene: -
clone size: -
J gene: TRBJ1-3

CDR3 DNA: TGTGCCAGCAGCAGAGTGACAGGTCAAGAGACCCAGTACTTC
CDR3 protein: CASSRVTGQETQYF
V gene: TRBV6-5
D gene: -
clone size: -
J gene: TRBJ2-5

CDR3 DNA: TGTGCCAGCAGCTTAGCTTCAGGGGGCGCGGGCTACACCTTC
CDR3 protein: CASSLASGGAGYTF
V gene: TRBV7-9
D gene: TRBD1
clone size: -
J gene: TRBJ1-2

CDR3 DNA: TGTGCCAGCAGCCCCAGCCCAGGGAAGGGCTACACCTTC
CDR3 protein: CASSPSPGKGYTF
V gene: TRBV4-2
D gene: -
clone size: few
J gene: TRBJ1-2